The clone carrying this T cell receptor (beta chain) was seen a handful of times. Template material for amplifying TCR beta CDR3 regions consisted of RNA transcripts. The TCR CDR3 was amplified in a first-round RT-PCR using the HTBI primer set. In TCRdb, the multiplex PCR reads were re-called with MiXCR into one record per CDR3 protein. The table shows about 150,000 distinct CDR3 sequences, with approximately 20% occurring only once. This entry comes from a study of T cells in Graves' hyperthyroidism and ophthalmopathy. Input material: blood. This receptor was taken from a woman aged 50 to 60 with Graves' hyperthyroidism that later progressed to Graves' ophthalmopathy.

This CDR3 reads CASSLWDRGKNIQYF. In DNA form, the CDR3 reads TGTGCCAGCAGTTTATGGGACAGGGGAAAAAACATTCAGTACTTC. This sequence joins TRBV28 and TRBJ2-4, with 9 bases identical to TRBD1. V gave up 0 bases and J gave up 4 bases; unmatched junction bases: 1. Germline CDR1 is MDHEN and CDR2 is SYDVKM. The CDR3 sequence is 15 residues long.